This is a list of T cell receptor beta chains from one sample in a study of blood T cell repertoires in COVID-19. The table came from immunoSEQ multiplex PCR; TCRdb's copy has only in-frame clones and leaves some out. The repertoire holds 250,000 to 300,000 clones, 85% to 90% seen once, with roughly 10% in the top ten. Sample: peripheral blood. Receptors were obtained from a woman aged 25 to 39 with COVID-19, enrolled during active disease. CDR3s include the opening cysteine and the closing phenylalanine or tryptophan. D genes are given only for firm matches. Where a row states a size, it is once, few, many or the class of an expanded clone; other rows omit it.

TRBJ2-1 TRBD1 NA TRBV7-3 16 TGTGCCAGCAGCCCCCGACCGGGACAGGGGTTGAATGAGCAGTTCTTC CASSPRPGQGLNEQFF
TRBJ2-2 TRBD2 NA TRBV5-1 15 TGCGCCAGCAGCTTGAGCGGGAAGGACACCGGGGAGCTGTTTTTT CASSLSGKDTGELFF
TRBJ2-7 NA NA TRBV12-3/TRBV12-4 12 TGTGCCAGCAGTCCCCACCCACTCGAGCAGTACTTC CASSPHPLEQYF
TRBJ2-7 TRBD2 NA TRBV19 15 TGTGCCAGTAGTGTACGGACTAGCGGGGGCTACGAGCAGTACTTC CASSVRTSGGYEQYF
TRBJ1-1 NA NA TRBV14 14 TGTGCCAGCAGCTTTTGGACGGGAGACACTGAAGCTTTCTTT CASSFWTGDTEAFF
TRBJ2-3 TRBD1 NA TRBV5-6 16 TGTGCCAGCAGCGAACCGGGACAGGGGTTTACAGATACGCAGTATTTT CASSEPGQGFTDTQYF
TRBJ2-5 TRBD2 many TRBV3-1/TRBV3-2 15 TGTGCCAGCAGCCAAGGCTCGCGGGAGGGGGAGACCCAGTACTTC CASSQGSREGETQYF
TRBJ1-1 NA NA TRBV5-6 16 TGTGCCAGCAGCTTGTGGGGCGCAGTAGGAGACACTGAAGCTTTCTTT CASSLWGAVGDTEAFF
TRBJ2-7 NA once TRBV29-1 11 TGCAGCTCCCGGGTAAACTACGAGCAGTACTTC CSSRVNYEQYF
TRBJ2-5 TRBD2 NA TRBV7-9 14 TGTGCCAGCAGCTTCTTAGCGGGAGCGGAATACTTTAACTTC CASSFLAGAEYFNF
TRBJ1-2 NA NA TRBV6-5 12 TGTGCCAGCAGAGGAGCCAACTATGGCTACACCTTC CASRGANYGYTF
TRBJ2-3 TRBD2 NA TRBV27 17 TGTGCCAGCAGTTTATTGGGACTAGCGGGAGGCACAGATACGCAGTATTTT CASSLLGLAGGTDTQYF
TRBJ2-1 NA NA TRBV30 13 TGTGCCTGGACACCTAGCTCCTACAATGAGCAGTTCTTC CAWTPSSYNEQFF
TRBJ2-2 TRBD2 NA TRBV5-1 16 TGCGCCAGCAGCTTGACTAGCGGGGCGAACACCGGGGAGCTGTTTTTT CASSLTSGANTGELFF
TRBJ2-1 TRBD2 NA TRBV5-4 17 TGTGCCAGCAGCTTAGAGCGGGAGTGGCAAACCTACAATGAGCAGTTCTTC CASSLEREWQTYNEQFF
TRBJ2-2 NA NA TRBV30 14 TGTGCCTGGAGTCGTCGGACAGACACCGGGGAGCTGTTTTTT CAWSRRTDTGELFF
TRBJ2-2 NA NA TRBV5-1 14 TGCGCCAGCAGCCCGGAGAGGTATACCGGGGAGCTGTTTTTT CASSPERYTGELFF
TRBJ2-6 TRBD1 NA TRBV19 17 TGTGCCAGTAGTCGCCGGGACAGTATACCCGGGGCCAACGTCCTGACTTTC CASSRRDSIPGANVLTF
TRBJ2-2 TRBD2 once TRBV30 15 TGTGCCTGGAGGATAGCGGGGACGAACACCGGGGAGCTGTTTTTT CAWRIAGTNTGELFF
TRBJ2-1 TRBD2 NA TRBV6-5 15 TGTGCCAGCAGTTACCCCGGGACTACGCGAAATGAGCAGTTCTTC CASSYPGTTRNEQFF
TRBJ1-6 TRBD1 NA TRBV4-2 14 TGTGCCAGCAACCCGGGACAGGGGAATTCACCCCTCCACTTT CASNPGQGNSPLHF
TRBJ1-6 TRBD1 few TRBV7-9 14 TGTGCCAGCAGCTCGTGGACAGGGAATTCACCCCTCCACTTT CASSSWTGNSPLHF
TRBJ1-4 NA once TRBV28 12 TGTGCCAGCAGATACACAAATGAAAAACTGTTTTTT CASRYTNEKLFF
TRBJ1-6 NA NA TRBV2 15 TGTGCCAGCAGGGGAGGACCGGGGTATAATTCACCCCTCCACTTT CASRGGPGYNSPLHF
TRBJ2-3 NA once TRBV2 15 TGTGCCAGCAGTGGAGTGACACCAAGCACAGATACGCAGTATTTT CASSGVTPSTDTQYF
TRBJ2-7 TRBD2 NA TRBV11-1 14 TGTGCCAGCAGCCCGGGACTAGCGGGAGTCGTGCAGTACTTC CASSPGLAGVVQYF
TRBJ2-3 TRBD2 NA TRBV5-4 16 TGTGCCAGCAGCGGGACTAGCGGGGGCCGCACAGATACGCAGTATTTT CASSGTSGGRTDTQYF
TRBJ1-4 TRBD1 NA TRBV30 13 TGTGCCTGGAGCCGACAGGGTAATGAAAAACTGTTTTTT CAWSRQGNEKLFF
TRBJ1-2 NA NA TRBV2 13 TGTGCCAGCAGTCGGGGGGCCCTGACGGGCTACACCTTC CASSRGALTGYTF
TRBJ1-2 TRBD1 NA TRBV10-3 13 TGTGCCATCAGTGACAGGGGGCACTATGGCTACACCTTC CAISDRGHYGYTF
TRBJ2-7 TRBD2 NA TRBV7-9 15 TGTGCCAGCAGCCCGTCGGGAGGGAGAAGCTACGAGCAGTACTTC CASSPSGGRSYEQYF
TRBJ2-3 TRBD2 NA TRBV29-1 15 TGCAGCGTTGAAGGGCTAGCGGGAAACACAGATACGCAGTATTTT CSVEGLAGNTDTQYF
TRBJ1-4 NA NA TRBV28 14 TGTGCCAGCAGTTTGGGAAACAGGGATGAAAAACTGTTTTTT CASSLGNRDEKLFF
TRBJ1-2 NA NA TRBV7-3 15 TGTGCCAGCAGCTTAACGCGTCGGGGGAACTATGGCTACACCTTC CASSLTRRGNYGYTF
TRBJ2-7 NA NA TRBV6-6 11 TGTGCCAGCAGCGGTCAAAACGAGCAGTACTTC CASSGQNEQYF
TRBJ1-4 NA NA TRBV11-2 13 TGTGCCAGCAGCTTAGGAACAGCTGAAAAACTGTTTTTT CASSLGTAEKLFF
TRBJ2-7 NA NA TRBV4-2 15 TGTGCCAGCAGCCTCGGGGCGGGGGCGGGCTACGAGCAGTACTTC CASSLGAGAGYEQYF
TRBJ1-5 NA NA TRBV29-1 12 TGCAGCGTGGAAGGGACAAGGCAGCCCCAGCATTTT CSVEGTRQPQHF
TRBJ2-7 TRBD1 NA TRBV30 15 TGTGCCTGGAGTGTACGGGGACAGACATCCTACGAGCAGTACTTC CAWSVRGQTSYEQYF
TRBJ2-7 NA NA TRBV6-5 15 TGTGCCAGCAGTTACTCGTTCCAGGCCGCGGGTGAGCAGTACTTC CASSYSFQAAGEQYF
TRBJ2-7 NA NA TRBV28 15 TGTGCCAGCAACGATTGGCAGATTCCATCCTACGAGCAGTACTTC CASNDWQIPSYEQYF
TRBJ2-7 NA NA TRBV7-9 13 TGTGCCAGCAGCTTAGGGGGCGTCTACGAGCAGTACTTC CASSLGGVYEQYF
TRBJ2-7 NA NA TRBV6-6 16 TGTGCCAGCAGTTACCACCCGGGGGTGCCAAACTACGAGCAGTACTTC CASSYHPGVPNYEQYF
TRBJ1-2 TRBD1 NA TRBV6-1 15 TGTGCCAGCAGTGATAAGGGACAGGGGGCTTTCGGCTACACCTTC CASSDKGQGAFGYTF
TRBJ2-3 NA few TRBV19 14 TGTGCCAGTAAAGGGGCGCCTGGCACAGATACGCAGTATTTT CASKGAPGTDTQYF